These 12 T cell receptor beta chains were all obtained from the same sample, sequenced in a study of blood T cell repertoires in COVID-19 (dated by TCRdb to about 2020). The library was made by the immunoSEQ multiplex PCR assay. The table was pulled from immuneACCESS by TCRdb, which kept in-frame rearrangements only. Such tables lose some clones; where checked, under half of the loss comes from unresolved V genes, and the rest has no known cause. The sample profile shows about 350,000 clones; about 90% of them were found once. The ten largest clones take up roughly 6.3% of the sample. Input material: peripheral blood. These receptors all stem from a woman in her fifties or sixties with COVID-19, enrolled during active disease.

V usage is TRBV3-1 (or the pseudogene TRBV3-2) and J usage is TRBJ1-2; 7 bases are shared with TRBD1. This CDR3 comprises 15 residues. The germline V gene has CDR1 LGHDT and CDR2 YNNKEL (reference sequence). Trimming cost V 2 bases and J 6 bases; bases outside gene matches: 9. CDR3 in amino acids: CASSQFGRGINGYTF. CDR3 DNA sequence: TGTGCCAGCAGCCAATTCGGCAGGGGGATAAATGGCTACACCTTC.

The chain has TRBV7-9 and TRBJ2-1, with 7 positions matching TRBD2. The junction had 11 bases not matched to a gene; V was cut back by 2 bases and J by 1 base. The germline gives CDR1 SEHNR, CDR2 FQNEAQ (reference sequence). The CDR3 extends over 18 amino acids. CDR3 residues: CASSLPKPLAKSYNEQFF. CDR3 sequence (DNA): TGTGCCAGCAGCTTACCCAAACCACTAGCGAAATCCTACAATGAGCAGTTCTTC.

The chain links TRBV6-7 to TRBJ2-2, with 7 nucleotides matching TRBD2. Being an ORF, TRBV6-7 has a function that is uncertain. Trimming removed 0 bases from V and 0 bases from J; junction bases left unmatched: 7. The CDR3 runs 18 residues. The CDR3 loop reads CASSYSTGRGTNTGELFF. For the CDR3, the DNA is TGTGCCAGCAGTTACTCGACTGGGCGGGGGACGAACACCGGGGAGCTGTTTTTT.

The J gene is TRBJ1-1, the V gene TRBV6-5, with D unresolved. CDR3 length equals 11 residues. CDR1 and CDR2 from the germline V gene are MNHEY and SVGAGI. Trimming removed 5 bases from V and 1 base from J, with 2 bases in between. The CDR3 spells CASSRNTEAFF. The DNA of the CDR3 is TGTGCCAGCAGTCGGAACACTGAAGCTTTCTTT.

The chain recombines TRBV24-1 with TRBJ1-2; 7 bases align to TRBD1. This CDR3 contains 14 residues. Germline CDR1 is KGHDR and CDR2 is SFDVKD. The trim removed 3 bases at V and 8 bases at J, leaving 8 bases unmatched. CDR3 bases: TGTGCCACCAGTGATCGAGGGGGCGGGTCGGGCTACACCTTC. Protein: CATSDRGGGSGYTF.

The chain has TRBV12-5 and TRBJ1-1; 8 bases are a match to TRBD1. Germline V gene sequence: CDR1 LGHNT, CDR2 FRNRAP. The CDR3 consists of 14 residues. V was clipped by 4 bases and J by 1 base; unmatched bases: 2. CDR3 region: CASGWGQANTEAFF. CDR3 DNA: TGTGCTAGTGGTTGGGGACAGGCGAACACTGAAGCTTTCTTT.

The chain is built from TRBV27 and TRBJ2-7; TRBD1 might be the D (6 bases). V lost 0 bases and J 0 bases, leaving 9 bases between the germline ends. This CDR3 is built from 15 residues. CDR1 is MNHEY, CDR2 SMNVEV, per germline (reference sequence). The chain's CDR3 is CASSLSGASSYEQYF. The CDR3, as DNA: TGTGCCAGCAGTTTATCGGGGGCGAGCTCCTACGAGCAGTACTTC.

The chain joins TRBV29-1 to TRBJ1-1, with D unresolved. Germline values: CDR1 SQVTM, CDR2 ANQGSEA. The CDR3 spans 11 residues. With 8 bases removed from V and 0 bases from J, the gap between germline ends came to 7 bases. The DNA of the CDR3 is TGCAGCTTGAGGGTGAACACTGAAGCTTTCTTT. It codes for CSLRVNTEAFF.

The sample holds one count of this clone. This sequence joins TRBV5-5 and TRBJ1-3; 9 bases map to TRBD1. Germline trimming cut 0 bases from V and 4 bases from J; bases unmatched to any gene: 2. The CDR3 extends over 15 amino acids. CDR1 SGHKS and CDR2 YYEKEE come from the germline V gene (reference sequence). DNA of the CDR3: TGTGCCAGCAGCTTGGGACAGGGGGTAGGAAACACCATATATTTT. Translating gives CASSLGQGVGNTIYF.

This chain joins TRBV11-2 and TRBJ1-1; D call uncertain. The V and J ends lost 7 bases and 6 bases respectively, with 21 bases between them. Germline lookup yields CDR1 SGHAT and CDR2 FQNNGV. This CDR3 region has 15 residues. DNA of the CDR3: TGTGCCAGCACCACCGAGTGGGGAGCCAACTCTGAAGCTTTCTTT. This encodes CASTTEWGANSEAFF.

The chain links TRBV11-2 to TRBJ2-2; weak D call: TRBD2 (6 bases). Looked up from germline, CDR1 is SGHAT and CDR2 is FQNNGV. V lost 1 base and J lost 7, with 16 bases in between. The CDR3 consists of 16 residues. The CDR3 nucleotides read TGTGCCAGCAGCTTAGGGGCTAGCGTCAGGGTCGGGGAGCTGTTTTTT. Protein sequence: CASSLGASVRVGELFF.

The chain combines TRBV15 with TRBJ1-3, with TRBD1 matching over 7 bases. With V trimmed by 1 base and J by 2 bases, 5 bases remained unmatched. The CDR3 sequence is 16 residues long. CDR1 and CDR2 from the germline V gene are LNHNV and YYDKDF (reference sequence). CDR3 amino acids: CATSRARQGTGNTIYF. The CDR3 region has the DNA TGTGCCACCAGCAGAGCGAGACAGGGTACTGGAAACACCATATATTTT. The entire variable domain, with the rest obtained from reference TRBV15 and TRBJ1-3, is as follows: DAMVIQNPRYQVTQFGKPVTLSCSQTLNHNVMYWYQQKSSQAPKLLFHYYDKDFNNEADTPDNFQSRRPNTSFCFLDIRSPGLGDTAMYLCATSRARQGTGNTIYFGEGSWLTVV.